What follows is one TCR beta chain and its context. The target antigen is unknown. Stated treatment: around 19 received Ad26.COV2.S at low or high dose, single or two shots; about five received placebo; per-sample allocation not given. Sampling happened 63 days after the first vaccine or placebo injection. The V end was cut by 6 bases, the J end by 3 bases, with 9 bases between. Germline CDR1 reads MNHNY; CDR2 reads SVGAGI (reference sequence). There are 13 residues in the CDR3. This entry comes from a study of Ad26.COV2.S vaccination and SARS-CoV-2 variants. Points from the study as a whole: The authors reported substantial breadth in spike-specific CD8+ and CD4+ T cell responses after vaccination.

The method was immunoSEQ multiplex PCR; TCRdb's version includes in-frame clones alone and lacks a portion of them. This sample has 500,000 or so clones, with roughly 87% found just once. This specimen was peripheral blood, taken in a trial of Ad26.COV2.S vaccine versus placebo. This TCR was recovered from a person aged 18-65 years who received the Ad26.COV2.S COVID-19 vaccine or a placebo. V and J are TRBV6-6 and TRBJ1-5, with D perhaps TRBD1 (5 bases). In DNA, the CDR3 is TGTGCCAGCAGACCGGACATCAATCAGCCCCAGCATTTT. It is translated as CASRPDINQPQHF.